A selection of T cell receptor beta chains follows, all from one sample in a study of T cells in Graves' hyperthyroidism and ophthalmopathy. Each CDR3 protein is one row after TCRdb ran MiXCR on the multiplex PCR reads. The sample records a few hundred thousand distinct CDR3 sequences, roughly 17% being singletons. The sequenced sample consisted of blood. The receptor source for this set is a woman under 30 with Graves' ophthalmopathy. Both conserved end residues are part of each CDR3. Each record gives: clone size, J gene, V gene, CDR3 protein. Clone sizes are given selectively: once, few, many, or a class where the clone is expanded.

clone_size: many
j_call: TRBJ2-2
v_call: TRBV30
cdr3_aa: CAWKQASGELFF

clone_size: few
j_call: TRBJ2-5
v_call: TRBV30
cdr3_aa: CAWSDMVETQYF

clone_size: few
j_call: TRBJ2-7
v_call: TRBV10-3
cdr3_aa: CAIKEGGGNEQYF

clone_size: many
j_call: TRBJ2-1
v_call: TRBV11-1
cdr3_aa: CASSSPIVSDEQFF

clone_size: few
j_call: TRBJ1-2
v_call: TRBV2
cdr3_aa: CASTPGHRPGYTF

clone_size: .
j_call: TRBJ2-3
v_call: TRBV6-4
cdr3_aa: CASSDLAGVDTQYF

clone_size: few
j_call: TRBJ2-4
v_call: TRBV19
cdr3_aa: CASSKQQLENIQYF

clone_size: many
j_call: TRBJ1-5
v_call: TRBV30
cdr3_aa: CAWSVGQGGNQHF

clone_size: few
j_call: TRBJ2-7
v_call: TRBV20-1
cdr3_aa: CSARDRELATHSYKQYF

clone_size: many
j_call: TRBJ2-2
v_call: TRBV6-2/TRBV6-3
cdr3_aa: CASRTSSTGELFF

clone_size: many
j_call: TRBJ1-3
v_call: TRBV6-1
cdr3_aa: CASSDGQGAGNTIYF

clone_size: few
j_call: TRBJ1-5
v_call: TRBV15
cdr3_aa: CATSSHDTYSNQPQHF

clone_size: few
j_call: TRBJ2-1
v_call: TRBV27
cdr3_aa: CASSLGPLRNEQFF

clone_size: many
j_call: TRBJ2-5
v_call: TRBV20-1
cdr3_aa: CSAKVPAGARPQYF

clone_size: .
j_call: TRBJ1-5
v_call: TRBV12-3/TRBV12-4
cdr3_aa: CASKAGRRNNQPQHF

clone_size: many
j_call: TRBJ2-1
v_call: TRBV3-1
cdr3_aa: CASSQDSRSSYNEQFF

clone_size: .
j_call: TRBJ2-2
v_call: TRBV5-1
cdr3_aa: CASSPGTAPGGTGELFF

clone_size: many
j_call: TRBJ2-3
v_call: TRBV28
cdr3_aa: CASSLREGHTQYF

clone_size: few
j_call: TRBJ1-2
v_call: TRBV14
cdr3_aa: CASSQETGAYGYTF

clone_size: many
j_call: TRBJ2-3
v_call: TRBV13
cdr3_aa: CASSFPGSTDTQYF

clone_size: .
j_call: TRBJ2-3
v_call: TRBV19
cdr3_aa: CASSKTSGRAADTQYF

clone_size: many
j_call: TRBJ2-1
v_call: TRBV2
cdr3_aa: CASSDRGTSYNEQFF

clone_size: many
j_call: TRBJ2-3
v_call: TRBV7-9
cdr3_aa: CASSLVPADGLDTQYF

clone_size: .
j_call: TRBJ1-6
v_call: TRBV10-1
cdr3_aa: CASSVGRTDSPLHF

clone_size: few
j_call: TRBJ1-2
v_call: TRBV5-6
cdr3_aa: CASSYPYRTDGYTF

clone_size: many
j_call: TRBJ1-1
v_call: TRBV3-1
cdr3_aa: CASSLIDGNTEAFF

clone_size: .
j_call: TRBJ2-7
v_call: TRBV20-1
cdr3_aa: CSAALAGGRYEQYF

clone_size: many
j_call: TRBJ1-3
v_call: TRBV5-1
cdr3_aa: CASSLRVWAVSGNTIYF

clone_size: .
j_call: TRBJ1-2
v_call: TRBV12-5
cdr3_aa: CASGLFPVSGNYGYTF

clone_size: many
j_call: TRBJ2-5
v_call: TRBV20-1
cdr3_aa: CSANGQPGGTQYF

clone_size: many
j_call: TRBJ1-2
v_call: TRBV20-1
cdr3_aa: CSAMTYGYTF

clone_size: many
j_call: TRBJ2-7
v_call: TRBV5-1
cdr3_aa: CASSLDGRYEQYF

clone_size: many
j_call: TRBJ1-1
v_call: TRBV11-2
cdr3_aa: CASTLLGRRNTEAFF

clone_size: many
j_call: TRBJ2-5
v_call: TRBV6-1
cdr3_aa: CASNPNRGKSETQYF

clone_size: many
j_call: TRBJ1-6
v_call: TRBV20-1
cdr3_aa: CSAREGANYNSPLHF

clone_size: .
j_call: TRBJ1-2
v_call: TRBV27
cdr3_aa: CASSGDPGGYTF

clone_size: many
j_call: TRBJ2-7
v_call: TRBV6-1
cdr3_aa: CASKTSGGDEQYF

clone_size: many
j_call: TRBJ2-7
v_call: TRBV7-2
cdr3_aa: CASGGTDSYEQYF

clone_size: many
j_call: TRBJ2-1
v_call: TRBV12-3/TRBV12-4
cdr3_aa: CASSLISGGWGEQFF

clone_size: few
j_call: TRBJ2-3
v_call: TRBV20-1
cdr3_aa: CSAREAGGSRDTQYF

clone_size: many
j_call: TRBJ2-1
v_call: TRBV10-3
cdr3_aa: CATFPRKTGARRNEQFF

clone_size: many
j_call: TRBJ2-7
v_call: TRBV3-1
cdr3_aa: CASSPQAYSYEQYF

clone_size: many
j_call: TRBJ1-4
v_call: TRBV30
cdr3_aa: CAWSGQGKTNEKLFF

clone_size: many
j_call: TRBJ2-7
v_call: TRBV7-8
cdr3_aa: CASNPGGEYEQYF

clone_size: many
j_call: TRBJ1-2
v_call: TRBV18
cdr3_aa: CASSPTGIQNYGYTF